A selection of T cell receptor beta chains follows, all from one sample in a study of control samples from healthy donors and cancer patients. The protocol was immunoSEQ multiplex PCR, while the TCRdb copy is restricted to in-frame clones and leaves out a portion. This table holds roughly 130,000 clones, roughly 90% found once. The sequenced material came from blood. Source of these receptors: a man aged 18 to 30 in good health. Both conserved end residues are part of each CDR3. The order of the fields is clone size, V gene, D gene, J gene, CDR3 protein, CDR3 DNA. The D gene is left open where the match is weak. Not all rows give a size; the values are once, few, many and, for expanded clones, a class.

size: -
V: TRBV2
D: TRBD1
J: TRBJ1-2
CDR3: CASRLTGEYGYTF
DNA: TGTGCCAGCAGGCTGACAGGGGAGTATGGCTACACCTTC

size: -
V: TRBV24-1
D: -
J: TRBJ2-3
CDR3: CATSDSGSGGTDTQYF
DNA: TGTGCCACCAGTGATTCGGGCTCCGGAGGCACAGATACGCAGTATTTT

size: -
V: TRBV18
D: -
J: TRBJ1-2
CDR3: CASSLDSGVDGYTF
DNA: TGTGCCAGCTCCCTCGATTCGGGGGTTGATGGCTACACCTTC

size: -
V: TRBV7-9
D: -
J: TRBJ2-3
CDR3: CASSLRADTQYF
DNA: TGTGCCAGCAGCTTACGGGCAGATACGCAGTATTTT

size: once
V: TRBV24-1
D: TRBD2
J: TRBJ2-5
CDR3: CATARGGEETQYF
DNA: TGTGCCACCGCGCGCGGGGGTGAAGAGACCCAGTACTTC

size: -
V: TRBV5-1
D: TRBD1
J: TRBJ1-1
CDR3: CASSQTGLNTEAFF
DNA: TGCGCCAGCAGCCAGACAGGGCTTAACACTGAAGCTTTCTTT

size: once
V: TRBV18
D: -
J: TRBJ1-1
CDR3: CASSPQATPNTEAFF
DNA: TGTGCCAGCTCACCACAGGCGACACCGAACACTGAAGCTTTCTTT

size: -
V: TRBV5-1
D: -
J: TRBJ1-1
CDR3: CASGAHNGAEAFF
DNA: TGCGCCAGCGGAGCCCATAACGGCGCTGAAGCTTTCTTT

size: once
V: TRBV27
D: -
J: TRBJ2-7
CDR3: CASKGGPYEQYF
DNA: TGTGCCAGCAAGGGGGGCCCCTACGAGCAGTACTTC

size: -
V: TRBV28
D: -
J: TRBJ1-2
CDR3: CASSLGGSYGYTF
DNA: TGTGCCAGCAGTTTAGGGGGAAGCTATGGCTACACCTTC

size: once
V: TRBV3-1/TRBV3-2
D: TRBD1
J: TRBJ2-7
CDR3: CASSHRGRRSEQYF
DNA: TGTGCCAGCAGCCACAGGGGGCGCAGATCCGAGCAGTACTTC

size: -
V: TRBV18
D: TRBD1
J: TRBJ1-1
CDR3: CASSPPNLDRGGTEAFF
DNA: TGTGCCAGCTCACCTCCCAATCTCGACAGGGGTGGCACTGAAGCTTTCTTT

size: -
V: TRBV9
D: TRBD1
J: TRBJ2-3
CDR3: CASSNTPTGGTDTQYF
DNA: TGTGCCAGCAGCAATACCCCAACAGGGGGCACAGATACGCAGTATTTT

size: once
V: TRBV14
D: -
J: TRBJ1-4
CDR3: CASSPLGVKLFF
DNA: TGTGCCAGCAGCCCCCTCGGCGTAAAACTGTTTTTT

size: -
V: TRBV4-1
D: -
J: TRBJ2-5
CDR3: CASSLGTEETQYF
DNA: TGCGCCAGCAGCCTAGGGACGGAAGAGACCCAGTACTTC

size: -
V: TRBV5-4
D: -
J: TRBJ2-2
CDR3: CASSLAQEVTGELFF
DNA: TGTGCCAGCAGCTTGGCTCAGGAAGTAACCGGGGAGCTGTTTTTT

size: -
V: TRBV7-2
D: -
J: TRBJ1-5
CDR3: CASSLGGAKQPQHF
DNA: TGTGCCAGCAGCTTAGGGGGGGCGAAACAGCCCCAGCATTTT

size: -
V: TRBV5-1
D: TRBD2
J: TRBJ2-5
CDR3: CASSPGTTEETQYF
DNA: TGCGCCAGCAGCCCCGGGACTACCGAAGAGACCCAGTACTTC

size: once
V: TRBV4-1
D: -
J: TRBJ2-3
CDR3: CASSQDRFPGRDTQYF
DNA: TGCGCCAGCAGCCAAGATCGATTCCCGGGGAGGGATACGCAGTATTTT

size: -
V: TRBV15
D: -
J: TRBJ2-7
CDR3: CATSRDVGRSYEQYF
DNA: TGTGCCACCAGCAGAGATGTAGGGCGTTCCTACGAGCAGTACTTC

size: -
V: TRBV12-5
D: -
J: TRBJ1-5
CDR3: CASGLVNQPQHF
DNA: TGTGCTAGTGGTTTGGTGAATCAGCCCCAGCATTTT

size: -
V: TRBV6-1
D: TRBD1
J: TRBJ1-2
CDR3: CASSARIRDRGLFFYGYTF
DNA: TGTGCCAGCAGTGCCAGAATCCGGGACAGGGGGTTGTTCTTCTATGGCTACACCTTC

size: once
V: TRBV5-1
D: -
J: TRBJ2-6
CDR3: CASSLDRPGANVLTF
DNA: TGCGCCAGCAGCTTGGATCGGCCCGGGGCCAACGTCCTGACTTTC

size: -
V: TRBV11-2
D: -
J: TRBJ2-1
CDR3: CASSLITARDNEQFF
DNA: TGTGCCAGCAGCTTAATTACGGCCAGAGACAATGAGCAGTTCTTC

size: -
V: TRBV18
D: TRBD1
J: TRBJ1-2
CDR3: CASDPGTGYGYTF
DNA: TGTGCCAGCGACCCCGGGACAGGGTATGGCTACACCTTC

size: once
V: TRBV19
D: -
J: TRBJ2-2
CDR3: CASSILVSANTGELFF
DNA: TGTGCCAGTAGTATCCTGGTAAGCGCGAACACCGGGGAGCTGTTTTTT

size: -
V: TRBV10-3
D: -
J: TRBJ1-5
CDR3: CAISESGPQGNQPQHF
DNA: TGTGCCATCAGTGAGTCGGGCCCCCAGGGGAATCAGCCCCAGCATTTT